This TCR beta chain was sequenced during a study of blood T cell repertoires in COVID-19. Study at large: Acute and convalescent COVID-19 samples came from the United States, Italy and Spain. From T cells, B-cell-depleted T cells, or PBMCs came the material, which was cDNA or gDNA.

This CDR3 comprises 14 residues. Germline V lookup: CDR1 MNHEY, CDR2 SVGAGI. Trimming took off 6 bases at V and 5 bases at J, with 16 bases between the two ends. In the original analysis: Nucleated cell number was recorded as an estimate derived from reference gene primer amplification. Data came from immunoSEQ multiplex PCR; TCRdb stores just in-frame clones and leaves some out. V, J and clone size reflect that table, while D and trimming were determined from the DNA. There are tens of thousands of clones in the sample; 88% occur only once, and about 3% lies in the top ten. This receptor was identified in a human donor in a cohort sampled during active COVID-19. Sequencing was performed on peripheral blood. The rearrangement links TRBV6-5 to TRBJ2-5, with a tentative D call TRBD1 (5 bases). CDR3 protein: CASRTHQGEETQYF. The DNA of the CDR3 is TGTGCCAGCAGGACCCATCAGGGCGAGGAGACCCAGTACTTC.